The rows below give T cell receptor beta chains drawn from one sample of a study of Graves' ophthalmopathy and Graves' hyperthyroidism. TCRdb passed the multiplex PCR reads through MiXCR, listing each CDR3 protein once. The table has around 1,200,000 distinct CDR3 sequences, 35% to 40% seen once. The sample taken for sequencing was peripheral blood or thyroid tissue (not recorded which). Every receptor here comes from an adult man with Graves' hyperthyroidism. The CDR3 runs from the conserved cysteine through the conserved F or W. A D gene is named only where the DNA matches it firmly. Size tells how often a clone was seen (once, few, many) or the class of an expanded clone, and some rows leave it out.

TGTGCCAGCAGTTCCCCCCGGGACAGGGCGTCACCCCTCCACTTT,CASSSPRDRASPLHF,TRBJ1-6,TRBD1,TRBV6-5,many
TGTGCCAGCAGCTTCTGGACTTCAGCGTCACCCCTCCACTTT,CASSFWTSASPLHF,TRBJ1-6,NA,TRBV7-2,NA
TGTGCCAGCAGCTCAACGGGACAGGGGGGAACTGAAGCTTTCTTT,CASSSTGQGGTEAFF,TRBJ1-1,TRBD1,TRBV14,NA
TGTGCCGTCCAACAGGACAGCTCTGGAAACACTGAAGCTTTCTTT,CAVQQDSSGNTEAFF,TRBJ1-1,NA,TRBV10-3,NA
TGTGCCAGACGGGGTCAGGGGCCGGAGACCCAGTACTTC,CARRGQGPETQYF,TRBJ2-5,NA,TRBV2,many
TGCAGTGCACCCGACACCCTTTCCTACGAGCAGTACTTC,CSAPDTLSYEQYF,TRBJ2-7,NA,TRBV20-1,NA
TGCGCCAGCAGCCAAGCGGCAGGGGGCGTTCACGAGCAGTACTTC,CASSQAAGGVHEQYF,TRBJ2-7,TRBD1,TRBV4-1,NA
TGTGCCAGCAACTTACAGGGGAGATTCCAAGAGACCCAGTACTTC,CASNLQGRFQETQYF,TRBJ2-5,TRBD1,TRBV7-2,NA
TGCAGTGCCGATCCTAGGGCCGTCGAGCAGTACTTC,CSADPRAVEQYF,TRBJ2-7,NA,TRBV20-1,NA
TGCAGCTCACCCAACCAAGAGACCCAGTACTTC,CSSPNQETQYF,TRBJ2-5,NA,TRBV29-1,NA